One sample yielded the 9 T cell receptor beta chains listed below, sequenced in a study of neurological immune-mediated disorders. TCRdb re-called the 5' RACE reads with MiXCR, one entry per CDR3 protein. The data show about 21,000 distinct CDR3 sequences, around a sixth seen once. Sequenced sample: CD8+ T cells from blood. The receptor set was obtained from a woman between 18 and 29 years old with multiple sclerosis.

This clonotype was counted at least ten times. The V and J genes are TRBV20-1 and TRBJ2-1; 9 bases are shared with TRBD2. V lost 5 bases, J lost 2 bases, and 7 bases stayed unmatched. Germline CDR1 reads DFQATT; CDR2 reads SNEGSKA (reference sequence). This CDR3 region has 15 residues. Here the CDR3 reads CSAGGLAIPYNEQFF. For the CDR3, the DNA is TGCAGTGCTGGGGGACTAGCCATTCCCTACAATGAGCAGTTCTTC.

There are many counts of this clonotype. This chain links TRBV29-1 with TRBJ2-1; 8 bases map to TRBD1. The CDR3 has 14 amino acids. The trim removed 7 bases at V and 5 bases at J, leaving 10 bases unmatched. Germline V CDR1 and CDR2: SQVTM, ANQGSEA. The CDR3 DNA follows: TGCAGCGCCCGACCGGGACAGGACGACAATGAGCAGTTCTTC. The encoded protein is CSARPGQDDNEQFF.

This clonotype was counted ten times or more. The gene calls are TRBV28 and TRBJ2-7, with D maybe TRBD2 (6 bases). The germline V and J ends were trimmed by 4 bases and 4 bases, with 14 bases remaining between them. This CDR3 is built from 14 residues. In germline, CDR1 is MDHEN, CDR2 SYDVKM. In nucleotides, the CDR3 is TGTGCCAGCAGTTCGGGACTCAGACAATACGAGCAGTACGTC. Its translation: CASSSGLRQYEQYV.

The gene calls are TRBV20-1 and TRBJ2-3; D uncertain. The CDR3 loop spans 11 amino acids. V dropped 2 bases and J dropped 6 bases, with 6 bases sitting between them. Per germline, CDR1 DFQATT and CDR2 SNEGSKA (reference sequence). The CDR3 loop reads CSARWVDTQYF. The CDR3 bases are TGCAGTGCTAGATGGGTTGATACGCAGTATTTT.

This clonotype has ten or more counts. This sequence joins TRBV7-3 and TRBJ2-5; TRBD2 matches at 8 bases. This CDR3 region has 15 residues. V dropped 5 bases and J dropped 1; count of bases not matched to a gene: 6. The germline V gene has CDR1 SGHTA and CDR2 FQGTGA. The CDR3 here is CASSRTSSAQETQYF. In nucleotides, the CDR3 is TGTGCCAGCAGCCGGACTAGCAGTGCCCAAGAGACCCAGTACTTC.

There are many counts of this clonotype. The DNA for the CDR3 is TGCGCCAGCAGCTTGAGCGCAGCTGAAGCTTTCTTT. Translated, it gives CASSLSAAEAFF. The chain uses TRBV5-1 and TRBJ1-1; D unclear. The germline CDR1 and CDR2 sequences are SGHRS and YFSETQ. This CDR3 comprises 12 residues. With 1 base removed from V and 6 bases from J, the gap between germline ends came to 7 bases.

This rearrangement joins TRBV11-3 to TRBJ1-1, with D perhaps matching TRBD1 (6 bases). CDR3 length: 13 amino acids. V shed 5 bases and J shed 4 bases, with 11 bases lying between them. CDR1 is SGHNT, CDR2 YENEEA, per germline. CDR3 residues: CASSIQGVTEAFF. The CDR3 bases are TGTGCCAGCAGCATACAGGGAGTCACTGAAGCTTTCTTT.

The V call is TRBV27, the J call TRBJ1-1; tentatively, D is TRBD1 (6 bases). CDR1 and CDR2 from the germline V gene are MNHEY and SMNVEV (reference sequence). The V and J ends lost 2 bases and 1 base respectively, with 14 bases between them. The CDR3 spans 16 residues. CDR3 protein: CASSLIQGRQNTEAFF. The CDR3 nucleotides read TGTGCCAGCAGTTTAATTCAGGGGCGGCAGAACACTGAAGCTTTCTTT.

The chain carries TRBV20-1 and TRBJ1-1; no definite D call. The V gene lost 6 bases and the J gene lost 1 base, with 12 bases spanning the gap. The length of the CDR3 is 13 residues. Germline CDR1 and CDR2: DFQATT and SNEGSKA (reference sequence). CDR3 in DNA: TGCAGTGCCCGACTCTCGGAGAACACTGAAGCTTTCTTT. Protein sequence: CSARLSENTEAFF.